This T cell receptor (beta chain) was found in a study of blood T cell repertoires in COVID-19. Study in general: COVID-19 samples from acute and convalescent phases originated in the United States, Italy and Spain. Sources were T cells, B-cell-depleted T cells, or PBMCs; the material itself was cDNA or gDNA.

Per the study methods: How many nucleated cells were present was estimated from reference gene primer amplification. Method: immunoSEQ multiplex PCR; TCRdb's copy keeps in-frame clones and lacks some. Clonal size and the V and J genes are those of that table, whereas D and trimming came from the DNA. The profile covers 95,000 to 130,000 clones, with almost 85% appearing a single time and 7.5% taken by the ten largest. CDR1 is LGHNA and CDR2 is YSLEER in the germline V gene. V lost 0 bases, J lost 5 bases, and 14 bases lay in between. This CDR3 spans 16 amino acids. This sequence was found in a man aged 70-80 years with active or convalescent COVID-19. V is TRBV4-3 and J is TRBJ2-4; D is ambiguous. The sample comprised peripheral blood. The chain's CDR3 is CASSQDRMLSENIQYF. The CDR3 nucleotides read TGCGCCAGCAGCCAAGATCGTATGCTTTCGGAAAACATTCAGTACTTC.